Each of the 26 T cell receptor beta chains below was sequenced from the same sample in a study of CD8+ T cells in alopecia areata. Sequencing templates came from extracted RNA that was reverse transcribed into cDNA. Sequencing was performed with immunoSEQ multiplex PCR; in TCRdb, only in-frame clones are kept and a portion is missing. The sample records 150,000 or so clones, about 53% being singletons. The sample was CD8+ T cells sorted from blood, taken at week 0. The receptors originated from a human donor with alopecia areata.

About this clone: Other nucleotide sequences in the sample specify the same CDR3. This chain connects TRBV7-2 to TRBJ1-2, with 11 bases identical to TRBD1. There are 14 residues in the CDR3. Per germline, CDR1 SGHTA and CDR2 FQGNSA. Unmatched junction bases numbered 1, after V lost 4 bases and J lost 3 bases. The CDR3 DNA is TGTGCCAGCAGCTGGACAGGGGGCGACTATGGCTACACCTTC. Its protein product is CASSWTGGDYGYTF.

This clone was recorded only once. The chain couples TRBV4-1 to TRBJ1-2; D not resolved. V lost 3 bases and J 6 bases, leaving 11 bases between the germline ends. The CDR3 length is 13 residues. The germline V gene encodes CDR1 MGHRA and CDR2 YSYEKL. CDR3 loop: CASSQVDLDGYTF. The CDR3 DNA reads TGCGCCAGCAGCCAGGTGGACCTGGATGGCTACACCTTC.

This chain links TRBV7-6 with TRBJ2-5; D remains unclear. V was clipped by 1 base and J by 0 bases, with 3 bases between them. CDR1 is SGHVS, CDR2 FNYEAQ, per germline. The CDR3 sequence is 13 residues long. The CDR3 sequence is CASSLEYQETQYF. CDR3 bases: TGTGCCAGCAGCTTAGAGTACCAAGAGACCCAGTACTTC.

This clone was observed a few times. The sample carries other DNA sequences with the same CDR3. V usage is TRBV10-3 and J usage is TRBJ2-7; D is undetermined. The V and J ends lost 0 bases and 2 bases respectively, with 2 bases between them. Germline V gene data show CDR1 as ENHRY and CDR2 as SYGVKD. The CDR3 is made up of 12 amino acids. CDR3 residues: CAISESPYEQYF. DNA for the CDR3: TGTGCCATCAGTGAGTCCCCCTACGAGCAGTACTTC.

This chain's CDR3 is CAAAGHDYEQYF. CDR3 DNA: TGTGCCGCCGCGGGGCATGACTACGAGCAGTACTTC. J is TRBJ2-7 and V is TRBV30; possibly TRBD2 for D (6 bases). CDR1 and CDR2 (germline): GTSNPN, SVGIG (reference sequence). This CDR3 is 12 amino acids long. Trimming removed 8 bases from V and 3 bases from J, with 14 bases in between.

The V call is TRBV2, the J call TRBJ1-1; D unclear. V dropped 2 bases and J dropped 2 bases, with 18 bases sitting between them. Looked up from germline, CDR1 is SNHLY and CDR2 is FYNNEI. The CDR3 is 17 residues long. CDR3 DNA: TGTGCCAGCAGTGAACGAGCGGGCGGTGATTTAAACACTGAAGCTTTCTTT. It yields the protein CASSERAGGDLNTEAFF.

The V and J genes are TRBV5-6 and TRBJ1-4; a weak D match, TRBD1 (5 bases). With 0 bases removed from V and 7 bases from J, the gap between germline ends came to 19 bases. Looked up from germline, CDR1 is SGHDT and CDR2 is YYEEEE. The CDR3 covers 17 residues. This CDR3 is CASSLANEGVRSEKLFF. The CDR3, as DNA: TGTGCCAGCAGCTTGGCCAATGAAGGGGTTCGGAGTGAAAAACTGTTTTTT. The complete variable domain, with remaining parts taken from reference TRBV5-6 and TRBJ1-4, reads DAGVTQSPTHLIKTRGQQVTLRCSPKSGHDTVSWYQQALGQGPQFIFQYYEEEERQRGNFPDRFSGHQFPNYSSELNVNALLLGDSALYLCASSLANEGVRSEKLFFGSGTQLSVL.

Only a few counts were recorded for this clone. The chain has TRBV5-4 and TRBJ2-1; D gene unclear. Germline CDR1 reads SGHNT; CDR2 reads YYREEE (reference sequence). The CDR3 contains 12 residues. V gave up 0 bases and J gave up 8 bases, with 6 bases separating them. The CDR3 DNA reads as TGTGCCAGCAGCTTGGGACCCCATGAGCAGTTCTTC. As protein: CASSLGPHEQFF.

The genes are TRBV29-1 and TRBJ2-7; D is possibly TRBD2 (5 bases). Germline CDR1 SQVTM, CDR2 ANQGSEA. The V and J ends lost 6 bases and 7 bases respectively, with 16 bases between them. The CDR3 is made up of 12 amino acids. CDR3 loop: CSVEGAWREQYF. The CDR3 coding sequence is TGCAGCGTCGAGGGAGCCTGGAGGGAGCAGTACTTC.

This chain joins TRBV10-2 and TRBJ2-7; D is unclear. CDR3 length: 10 residues. The V gene's germline CDR1 is WSHSY and CDR2 SAAADI. Trimming removed 3 bases at V and 5 bases at J, with 2 bases between. CDR3 nucleotide sequence: TGCGCCAGCAGTGATCACGAGCAGTACTTC. It specifies CASSDHEQYF.

The chain recombines TRBV29-1 with TRBJ1-2; D remains ambiguous. Trimming took 1 base from V and 5 from J, leaving 11 bases between them. Germline CDR1 and CDR2: SQVTM and ANQGSEA. The CDR3 totals 13 residues. CDR3 DNA: TGCAGCGTTGAAGCCCCAAACAGTTATGGCTACACCTTC. Translating gives CSVEAPNSYGYTF.

The chain joins TRBV29-1 to TRBJ2-7; TRBD2 aligns across 9 bases. Germline-derived CDR1 and CDR2 are SQVTM and ANQGSEA. The CDR3 length is 13 residues. The V segment lost 7 bases and the J segment 8 bases; nucleotides outside the gene matches: 12. The CDR3, as DNA: TGCAGCGCTAATGGGGCGGGGGGGCCCCAGCAGTACTTC. This codes for CSANGAGGPQQYF.

The table lists this clone with a few counts. The V call is TRBV7-9, the J call TRBJ1-1; no clear D. Germline loops: CDR1 SEHNR, CDR2 FQNEAQ (reference sequence). The CDR3 has 13 residues. Between the trimmed V and J ends, which lost 1 base and 7 bases, there was a span of 10 bases. The CDR3 nucleotides read TGTGCCAGCAGCTTAGACCCGTTTGTTGAAGCTTTCTTT. Translated: CASSLDPFVEAFF.

This clone has only a few counts. The genes are TRBV11-1 and TRBJ2-7, with D tentatively TRBD2 (6 bases). Germline V gene sequence: CDR1 SGHAT, CDR2 FQDESV (reference sequence). The CDR3 is 15 residues long. V lost 4 bases to trimming and J lost 0 bases, with 13 bases between them. CDR3 DNA sequence: TGTGCCAGCAGCTGGGGAACCGGGAGCTCCTACGAGCAGTACTTC. Encoded protein: CASSWGTGSSYEQYF.

The DNA for the CDR3 is TGTGCCAGTAGTAGGACAGGGTTCTCCTACAATGAGCAGTTCTTC. Translating gives CASSRTGFSYNEQFF. V and J are TRBV19 and TRBJ2-1; 8 bases match TRBD1. The CDR3 sequence is 15 residues long. J gave up 0 bases and V 4 bases, and 2 bases lay outside the gene matches. CDR1 LNHDA and CDR2 SQIVND come from the germline V gene (reference sequence).

This clone was recorded a few times. V gene TRBV19 combines with J gene TRBJ1-1; no definite D call. Germline CDR1 reads LNHDA; CDR2 reads SQIVND (reference sequence). The V and J ends lost 3 bases and 12 bases respectively, with 14 bases between them. This CDR3 is built from 12 residues. The CDR3 nucleotides are TGTGCCAGTAGTATCGGACCCAGAGATACTTTCTTT. Protein product: CASSIGPRDTFF.

The chain joins TRBV29-1 to TRBJ1-1; 8 nucleotides line up with TRBD1. The germline V gene encodes CDR1 SQVTM and CDR2 ANQGSEA. The junction had 12 bases not matched to a gene; V was cut back by 8 bases and J by 4 bases. The CDR3 extends over 14 amino acids. CDR3 DNA: TGCAGCTCTCGGGAAGTAACAGGGGGCACTGAAGCTTTCTTT. It translates to CSSREVTGGTEAFF. The full variable domain, rest sourced from reference TRBV29-1 and TRBJ1-1, is SAVISQKPSRDICQRGTSLTIQCQVDSQVTMMFWYRQQPGQSLTLIATANQGSEATYESGFVIDKFPISRPNLTFSTLTVSNMSPEDSSIYLCSSREVTGGTEAFFGQGTRLTVV.

The rearrangement links TRBV29-1 to TRBJ1-2; D uncertain. CDR3 length: 14 amino acids. Trimming removed 1 base at V and 4 bases at J, with 13 bases between. From germline, CDR1 is SQVTM and CDR2 ANQGSEA. The CDR3 DNA reads as TGCAGCGTTGAAGGGCCGACGGGAAGCTATGGCTACACCTTC. Translating it yields CSVEGPTGSYGYTF.

The J gene is TRBJ2-7, the V gene TRBV9; D perhaps matches TRBD1 (5 bases). The germline V gene encodes CDR1 SGDLS and CDR2 YYNGEE. The CDR3 covers 12 residues. The ends were cut back, 3 bases at V and 3 bases at J, with 7 bases in the middle. The CDR3 loop reads CASSADSYEQYF. The CDR3 nucleotides are TGTGCCAGCAGCGCCGACAGCTACGAGCAGTACTTC.

Comments on this clone: This specimen includes other DNA sequences encoding the same CDR3. The genes are TRBV19 and TRBJ2-7, with 8 bases fitting TRBD1. The V gene end was trimmed by 4 bases and the J gene end by 3 bases; junction bases not matched to a gene: 2. The CDR3 extends over 13 amino acids. Per germline, CDR1 LNHDA and CDR2 SQIVND (reference sequence). For the CDR3, the DNA is TGTGCCAGTAGTAGCGGACAGGGCTACGAGCAGTACTTC. It specifies CASSSGQGYEQYF.

The rearrangement uses TRBV4-3 and TRBJ2-7; D is perhaps TRBD1 (5 bases). CDR3 length: 15 residues. Germline V gene lookup returns CDR1 LGHNA and CDR2 YSLEER. Trimming removed 0 bases at V and 2 bases at J, with 11 bases between. DNA of the CDR3: TGCGCCAGCAGCCAAGATTGGTCAGGGCCCTACGAGCAGTACTTC. Translated: CASSQDWSGPYEQYF.

This clone was seen a handful of times. The chain joins TRBV19 to TRBJ2-1; TRBD1 matches at 7 bases. Per germline, CDR1 LNHDA and CDR2 SQIVND (reference sequence). V gave up 0 bases and J gave up 9 bases; unmatched junction bases: 2. The CDR3 consists of 13 residues. CDR3 amino acids: CASSIERTGEQFF. The DNA of the CDR3 is TGTGCCAGTAGTATAGAACGGACAGGTGAGCAGTTCTTC.

The rearrangement links TRBV5-6 to TRBJ1-5; possibly TRBD1 for D (5 bases). This CDR3 region has 14 residues. Trimming removed 5 bases at V and 4 bases at J, with 13 bases between. CDR1 is SGHDT, CDR2 YYEEEE, per germline. CDR3 loop: CASSPGRANQPQHF. CDR3 nucleotides: TGTGCCAGCAGTCCCGGCAGGGCGAATCAGCCCCAGCATTTT.

J is TRBJ2-5 and V is TRBV30; 8 bases agree with TRBD2. Germline V gene lookup returns CDR1 GTSNPN and CDR2 SVGIG (reference sequence). The CDR3 totals 13 residues. V lost 3 bases to trimming and J lost 5 bases; unmatched junction nucleotides: 5. DNA of the CDR3: TGTGCCTGGAGCGGGGGGGCCGAGGAGACCCAGTACTTC. This gives the protein CAWSGGAEETQYF.

The genes are TRBV4-3 and TRBJ1-1; tentatively, D is TRBD1 (5 bases). V lost 0 bases, J lost 4 bases, and 12 bases lay in between. Germline V gene lookup returns CDR1 LGHNA and CDR2 YSLEER. The CDR3 spans 15 residues. The CDR3 here is CASSQDIGGTTEAFF. CDR3 DNA: TGCGCCAGCAGCCAAGATATCGGAGGGACCACTGAAGCTTTCTTT.

This clone was detected only once. This likely came from a read error, as a far larger clone is one base away. Other DNA variants within this sample encode the same CDR3. This chain joins TRBV7-8 and TRBJ1-2, with D tentatively TRBD1 (5 bases). This CDR3 contains 14 residues. Germline CDR1 is SGHVS and CDR2 is FQNEAQ. Trimming pared 5 bases from V and 6 bases from J, leaving 16 bases between. This CDR3 reads CASSQTAGRHGYTF. In DNA, the CDR3 is TGTGCCAGCAGCCAAACGGCAGGGAGGCATGGCTACACCTTC.